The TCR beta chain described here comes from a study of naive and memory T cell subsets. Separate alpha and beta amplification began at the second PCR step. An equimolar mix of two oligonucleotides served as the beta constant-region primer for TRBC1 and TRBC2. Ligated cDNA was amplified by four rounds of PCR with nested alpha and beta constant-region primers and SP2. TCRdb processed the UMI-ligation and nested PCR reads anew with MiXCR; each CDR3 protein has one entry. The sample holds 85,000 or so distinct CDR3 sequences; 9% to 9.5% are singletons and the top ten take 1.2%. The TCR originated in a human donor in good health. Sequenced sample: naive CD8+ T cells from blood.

The CDR3: CASGESGAAYEQYF. CDR3 coding DNA: TGTGCCAGCGGAGAGTCCGGGGCCGCCTACGAGCAGTACTTC. The chain employs TRBV6-6 and TRBJ2-7; tentatively, D is TRBD1 or TRBD2 (5 bases each). Deletions cut 8 bases from V and 2 bases from J, with 16 bases between. This CDR3 is 14 amino acids long. Germline V CDR1 and CDR2: MNHNY, SVGAGI (reference sequence).